This entry describes one T cell receptor (beta chain). The identical CDR3 is also encoded by other nucleotide sequences in the sample. As originally analysed: Reference gene primers were amplified, and this amplification served to estimate nucleated cell counts. TCRdb keeps only in-frame clones here, not all; method: immunoSEQ multiplex PCR. From that table come the V and J calls and clone size; the DNA was used to work out D and trimming. The table shows hundreds of thousands of clones, with more than 60% occurring only once. The data are from a study of blood T cell repertoires in COVID-19. Background on the study: COVID-19 samples from acute and convalescent phases originated in the United States, Italy and Spain. Nucleic acid was either cDNA or gDNA, and it came from T cells, B-cell-depleted T cells, or PBMCs.

The CDR3 sequence is 14 residues long. V shed 0 bases and J shed 1 base, with 7 bases lying between them. Germline V gene sequence: CDR1 SGDLS, CDR2 YYNGEE. The genes are TRBV9 and TRBJ2-5, with D tentatively TRBD1 (5 bases). The source is a woman aged 40-49 years with active or convalescent COVID-19. Sequenced input: peripheral blood. This chain's CDR3 is CASSVGTTQETQYF. The DNA for the CDR3 is TGTGCCAGCAGCGTAGGGACAACCCAAGAGACCCAGTACTTC.